This T cell receptor beta chain was sequenced for a study of T-cell memory formation after mild COVID-19 listed by TCRdb under 2021. Looking at the study overall: Most TCR sequence clusters were specific to one of the two donors. In a couple of donors, T-cell clones that expanded and contracted after mild COVID-19 were followed by sequencing TCRalpha and TCRbeta repertoires longitudinally. The cohort was made up of two young adult volunteers, one female and one male, who were previously healthy.

V is pruned by 6 bases and J by 7 bases, leaving 11 bases of the junction without a gene match. Including cysteine and phenylalanine, the CDR3 has 16 amino acids. This entry keeps only the CDR3 DNA: 48 bases, framed from base 1. As regards this clonotype: This clone's antigen is unknown. No base quality information exists; no much larger clone differs at one position.

What the research found in general, with its limitations: Some responding clones were detected in pre-infection memory, which suggested that pre-existing cross-reactive memory T cells had joined the SARS-CoV-2 response. SARS-CoV-2 specificity of the second-wave clones peaking on day 37 was not confirmed. The study included only a couple of mild cases, and larger cohorts that include severe cases with pre-infection samples were judged to be necessary. Contracting CD4+ clones turned up mainly in the CM and EM memory subsets, whereas EMRA was where CD8+ clones were enriched. Balanced CD4/CD8 phenotypes were observed for clones contracting from day 15 to 85, whereas a bias towards CD4+ was observed for a second wave of clones expanding from day 15 to 37.

Ficoll-Paque density gradient centrifugation was used to isolate PBMCs. Sequencing instrument: Illumina NovaSeq 6000. TCRalpha and TCRbeta cDNA libraries were constructed by 5'RACE with constant-segment primers, with sample barcodes and unique molecular identifiers being introduced. RNA was extracted from every sample with Trizol reagent. Libraries were amplified in two PCR steps, with a second sample barcode and Illumina TruSeq adapters added in the second step. Sequencing of libraries was performed on an Illumina NovaSeq with 2 x 150 bp paired-end reads. The authors' pipeline ran thus. Reads were demultiplexed and collapsed into UMI-guided consensus sequences with migec v1.2.7. Using mixcr v2.1.11, UMI consensuses were aligned to TRA and TRB V and J templates and then assembled into clonotypes. A clonotype was counted as expanded or contracted only if both edgeR and NoisET called the change significant, with noise models trained on biological replicates. For edgeR calls, the cutoffs were a false discovery rate-adjusted p below 0.01 and a log2 fold-change threshold of 1. PCA with hierarchical clustering of max-normalized trajectories of the 1000 most abundant clonotypes was used as exploratory dynamics analysis. Each responding clone was given a CD4 or CD8 phenotype based on the CD4+ and CD8+ repertoires, which had been sequenced separately. TCRdb reran the public reads through fastp at Q25 and MiXCR, keeping productive beta chains. Each record represents a unique CDR3 protein, reported with the most common genes and DNA among its rows. TCRdb, rather than the study authors, made the V and J calls. This sample gives about 190,000 distinct CDR3 sequences in total; around 20% of them show up just once. The ten biggest clones cover 2.4% of the sample.

The sequence joins TRBV12-3 or TRBV12-4 to TRBJ2-2, and 10 junctional nucleotides match TRBD1. Sequenced input: PBMCs or a T cell subset sorted from them (not recorded which). The receptor was derived from an adult woman who had mild COVID-19 (a few samples of this study predate the infection). The sample titles of this study are shuffled in the database, so cell type and time point are left out; the donor was told from shared clones. The CDR3 loop reads CASSPGGTGVHGELFF. The bases are TGTGCCAGCAGCCCTGGAGGGACAGGGGTCCACGGGGAGCTGTTTTTT.